Reported below is one T cell receptor (beta chain). Its antigen remains unknown. PCR was performed using 60 Vbeta and 13 Jbeta primers. Here immunoSEQ multiplex PCR was the method, and the copy in TCRdb shows in-frame clones only, minus some. Of 85,000 to 90,000 clones in the sample, roughly 84% were seen once. The data were obtained in a study of cytomegalovirus exposure and HLA in healthy donors. Study observations and caveats: Among TCR beta chains, those listed as cytomegalovirus-associated numbered over 150. Later analysis identified 15,000 to 20,000 TCR beta sequences associated with HLA alleles, using a false discovery rate threshold of 0.05.

Per germline, CDR1 SEHNR and CDR2 FQNEAQ (reference sequence). V gave up 5 bases and J gave up 0 bases, with 8 bases separating them. This CDR3 region has 14 residues. This chain links TRBV7-9 with TRBJ1-5; D gene unclear. The receptor was isolated from a man aged 30 to 39 in good health and CMV-seronegative. The specimen sequenced was PBMCs. The CDR3 region is CASSNDFSNQPQHF. In nucleotides, the CDR3 is TGTGCCAGCAGCAACGACTTTAGCAATCAGCCCCAGCATTTT.